This entry lists 17 T cell receptor beta chains sequenced from one sample in a study of blood T cells in healthy people across ages. Through a sample-barcoded 5' primer and a J-beta primer mix, a second PCR was run for about 7 to 12 cycles. TCRdb re-analysed the 5' RACE reads in MiXCR, keeping a single row per CDR3 protein. This table has under 1,000,000 distinct CDR3 sequences, around half appearing once. The specimen sequenced was blood. Receptors originate from a man older than 75 in good health.

This clonotype was seen at least ten times. The genes are TRBV20-1 and TRBJ2-7; possible D gene TRBD2, 5 bases. The V gene lost 0 bases and the J gene lost 3 bases, with 6 bases spanning the gap. This CDR3 spans 12 amino acids. CDR1 is DFQATT, CDR2 SNEGSKA, per germline (reference sequence). Here the CDR3 reads CSARDGGYEQYF. The CDR3 DNA is TGCAGTGCTAGAGATGGAGGCTACGAGCAGTACTTC.

This clonotype occurred a few times. This sequence joins TRBV2 and TRBJ2-1; D remains ambiguous. V lost 7 bases to trimming and J lost 3 bases, with 13 bases between them. The CDR3 has 14 residues. CDR1 SNHLY and CDR2 FYNNEI come from the germline V gene. CDR3 protein: CASIEWASYNEQFF. Here the CDR3 DNA reads TGTGCCAGCATTGAGTGGGCCAGCTACAATGAGCAGTTCTTC.

This clonotype has a count of ten or more. The chain joins TRBV9 to TRBJ2-3; 8 positions agree with TRBD2. J was trimmed by 2 bases and V by 3 bases; bases with no gene match: 5. Germline loops: CDR1 SGDLS, CDR2 YYNGEE. CDR3 length: 15 amino acids. The CDR3 protein is CASSAASGYTDTQYF. The CDR3 DNA sequence: TGTGCCAGCAGCGCTGCTAGCGGGTACACAGATACGCAGTATTTT.

This clonotype has more than one count but fewer than ten. The V call is TRBV29-1, the J call TRBJ1-1; D may be TRBD1 (5 bases). Germline V gene lookup returns CDR1 SQVTM and CDR2 ANQGSEA. Deletions cut 3 bases from V and 3 bases from J, with 11 bases between. The CDR3 has 13 amino acids. This chain's CDR3 is CSVEGRTDTEAFF. CDR3 DNA sequence: TGCAGCGTTGAGGGGCGCACGGACACTGAAGCTTTCTTT.

With regard to this clonotype: Compared with germline, one end of the junction differs, possibly owing to a read error. This chain uses TRBV12-5 with TRBJ1-2, with 8 bases fitting TRBD1. The CDR3 consists of 16 residues. The germline V gene encodes CDR1 LGHNT and CDR2 FRNRAP. CDR3: CASSLGPGQALVGYTF. CDR3 bases: TGTGCTAGTAGTTTGGGACCGGGACAGGCTCTTGTCGGCTACACCTTC.

This clonotype came up many times. The V gene is TRBV7-2, the J gene TRBJ1-5; D gene unclear. CDR1 and CDR2 from the germline V gene are SGHTA and FQGNSA. The CDR3 totals 15 residues. With 1 base removed from V and 3 bases from J, the gap between germline ends came to 10 bases. This CDR3 is CASSLDGLDNQPQHF. The CDR3 coding sequence is TGTGCCAGCAGCTTAGATGGGCTAGACAATCAGCCCCAGCATTTT. The whole variable domain, remainder taken from reference TRBV7-2 and TRBJ1-5, is GAGVSQSPSNKVTEKGKDVELRCDPISGHTALYWYRQSLGQGLEFLIYFQGNSAPDKSGLPSDRFSAERTGGSVSTLTIQRTQQEDSAVYLCASSLDGLDNQPQHFGDGTRLSIL.

This clonotype was seen once. The chain has TRBV18 and TRBJ1-2; the D gene is possibly TRBD1 (5 bases). From germline, CDR1 is KGHSH and CDR2 LQKENI. The CDR3 is made up of 14 amino acids. The V end lost 0 bases, the J end lost 8 bases, and 13 bases lay between the germline ends. The CDR3, as DNA: TGTGCCAGCTCACCACCTGACAGAGTGCGCGGCTACACCTTC. Encoded protein: CASSPPDRVRGYTF.

The chain joins TRBV12-3 or TRBV12-4 to TRBJ2-2, with TRBD1 identical over 8 bases. V shed 5 bases, J shed 2 bases, and the junction held 7 bases outside the gene matches. This CDR3 region has 16 residues. Here the CDR3 DNA reads TGTGCCAGCAGTCAAGGACAGGGTGACAACACCGGGGAGCTGTTTTTT. Translated, it gives CASSQGQGDNTGELFF.

The V call is TRBV15, the J call TRBJ2-7; D may be TRBD1 (6 bases). Germline CDR1 LNHNV, CDR2 YYDKDF (reference sequence). The ends were cut back, 0 bases at V and 2 bases at J, with 23 bases in the middle. CDR3 length equals 19 residues. CDR3 nucleotide sequence: TGTGCCACCAGCAGAGATCAACCTTTACTCGGGACACAGACCTACGAGCAGTACTTC. Translated, it gives CATSRDQPLLGTQTYEQYF.

This chain connects TRBV20-1 to TRBJ1-1; D remains unclear. V lost 0 bases and J lost 3, with 5 bases in between. CDR1 is DFQATT, CDR2 SNEGSKA, per germline (reference sequence). The CDR3 length is 12 residues. The CDR3 DNA follows: TGCAGTGCTAGAGATCAGTACACTGAAGCTTTCTTT. It translates to CSARDQYTEAFF.

The chain has TRBV12-3 or TRBV12-4 and TRBJ2-2; 7 positions agree with TRBD2. The CDR3 sequence is 15 residues long. J lost 4 bases, V lost 4 bases, and 6 bases had no gene match. Here the CDR3 DNA reads TGTGCCAGCAGTTCGCGGGAGAAAGGCACCGGGGAGCTGTTTTTT. Residues: CASSSREKGTGELFF.

This clonotype was counted a few times. Here the CDR3 reads CASSSLRTSRYEQYF. CDR3 sequence (DNA): TGTGCCAGCAGCTCCCTGAGGACTAGCAGGTATGAGCAGTACTTC. The chain links TRBV7-2 to TRBJ2-5; 8 positions agree with TRBD2. The length of the CDR3 is 15 residues. V lost 4 bases and J lost 11; bases outside the gene matches: 15. Germline V gene sequence: CDR1 SGHTA, CDR2 FQGNSA.

This clonotype was seen a few times. The chain links TRBV4-3 to TRBJ2-1; 9 bases line up with TRBD1. The germline CDR1 and CDR2 sequences are LGHNA and YSLEER. Unmatched junction bases numbered 5, after V lost 2 bases and J lost 6 bases. The CDR3 totals 15 residues. This CDR3 reads CASSQPGQGANEQFF. CDR3 in DNA: TGCGCCAGCAGCCAACCGGGACAGGGAGCCAATGAGCAGTTCTTC.

Details on this clonotype: A much larger clone lies a single base off, so this may be a read error. The rearrangement joins TRBV20-1 to TRBJ2-3; 14 bases match TRBD2. There are 18 residues in the CDR3. In germline, CDR1 is DFQATT, CDR2 SNEGSKA (reference sequence). This CDR3 reads CSVRDPRGLAGATDTQYF. The CDR3 DNA sequence: TGCAGTGTTAGAGATCCCCGGGGACTAGCGGGAGCAACAGATACGCAGTATTTT.

For this clonotype: A junction boundary mismatches the germline segment, possibly from a read error. The chain carries TRBV5-1 and TRBJ2-5; D uncertain. The germline V gene has CDR1 SGHRS and CDR2 YFSETQ. CDR3 length: 13 residues. The CDR3 spells CASGLFVGETQYF. The CDR3 DNA reads as TGCGCCAGCGGCTTGTTTGTAGGAGAGACCCAGTACTTC. Supplemented by reference TRBV5-1 and TRBJ2-5, the full variable domain reads KAGVTQTPRYLIKTRGQQVTLSCSPISGHRSVSWYQQTPGQGLQFLFEYFSETQRNKGNFPGRFSGRQFSNSRSEMNVSTLELGDSALYLCASGLFVGETQYFGPGTRLLVL.

Notes on this clonotype: A much larger clone differs by one base, so this may be a read error. The chain carries TRBV11-3 and TRBJ2-5, with D possibly TRBD2 on 6 matching bases. Trimming removed 0 bases from V and 11 bases from J, with 19 bases in between. Germline V gene lookup returns CDR1 SGHNT and CDR2 YENEEA. The CDR3 consists of 15 residues. The CDR3 DNA sequence: TGTGCCAGCAGCTTAGACCCGGGAGCTTCAAATGAGCAGTACTTC. Its protein product is CASSLDPGASNEQYF.

The chain carries TRBV28 and TRBJ2-4; no definite D call. Matching the DNA end better, TRBJ2-7 makes the J call doubtful. Germline CDR1 is MDHEN and CDR2 is SYDVKM. This CDR3 comprises 14 residues. The CDR3 loop is CASRGTLGAYEQYF. DNA of the CDR3: TGTGCCAGCAGGGGCACTCTTGGGGCCTACGAGCAGTACTTC.